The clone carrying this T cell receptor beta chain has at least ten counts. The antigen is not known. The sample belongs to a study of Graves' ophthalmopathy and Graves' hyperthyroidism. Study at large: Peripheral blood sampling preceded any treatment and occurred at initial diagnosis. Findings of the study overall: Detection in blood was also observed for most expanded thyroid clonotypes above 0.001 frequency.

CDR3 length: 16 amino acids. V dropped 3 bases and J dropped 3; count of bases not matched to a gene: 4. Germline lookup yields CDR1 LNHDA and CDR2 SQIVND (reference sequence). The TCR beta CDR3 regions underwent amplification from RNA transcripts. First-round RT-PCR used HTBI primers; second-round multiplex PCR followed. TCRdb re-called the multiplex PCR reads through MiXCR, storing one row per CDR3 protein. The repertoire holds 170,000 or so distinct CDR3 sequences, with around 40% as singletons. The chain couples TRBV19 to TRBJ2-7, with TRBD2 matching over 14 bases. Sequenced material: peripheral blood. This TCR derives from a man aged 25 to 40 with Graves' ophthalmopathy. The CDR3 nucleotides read TGTGCCAGTAGTATTTCAGGACTAGCGGGAGGCTACGAGCAGTACTTC. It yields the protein CASSISGLAGGYEQYF.